The following is a T cell receptor (beta chain) sequence with its context. It lacks a known antigen. The sample holds no much larger clone one base away, and base qualities are not on file. This sample is drawn from a study of blood T cell repertoires in COVID-19 (TCRdb year 2020). With respect to the entire study: Samples covering the acute and convalescent phases of COVID-19 were provided by collaborators in the United States, Italy and Spain. A freely available public database, intended as a resource for researchers studying the immune response to SARS-CoV-2, is where the repertoires were released. The prospective study material was composed of cDNA or gDNA derived from T cells, B-cell-depleted T cells, or PBMCs. Sample metadata almost always included a de-identified subject ID, COVID-19 status, age in years and sex. Where available, HLA class I and class II types were taken from metadata supplied by the sample provider and were not determined by assay-based typing. Samples came from the ongoing ImmuneRACE study (first 160 participants) plus 1,254 subjects from 6 global collaborators. Deeply sampled blood TCRbeta repertoires from subjects exposed to, actively infected with, or recovered from COVID-19 were included in the dataset.

The immunoSEQ Assay, a bias-controlled multiplex PCR, was used to amplify TCRbeta CDR3 regions from genomic DNA. On the authors' methods: The number of nucleated cells in each sample was estimated from the amplification of reference gene primers within the assay. Sequence reads were collapsed and filtered to measure the absolute abundance of every unique TCRbeta CDR3 rearrangement. For each sample, productive Simpson clonality was calculated as the square root of Simpson's diversity index across productive rearrangements. As stored in TCRdb, this immuneACCESS dataset retains in-frame rearrangements with V and J assigned. A fraction of the clones does not appear; measured against another copy, unresolved V genes explain less than half of the discrepancy, and the remainder lacks a known reason. That table is the source of V, J and clone size, and D and trimming were worked out from the DNA. A total of about 230,000 clones appear in this sample, about 86% of them only once. Of the sample, roughly 8.6% falls within the top ten clones.

Spanning cysteine to phenylalanine, the CDR3 consists of 16 amino acids. Only the CDR3 DNA stays, 48 bases, in frame from base 1. Trimming takes 0 bases from V and 2 bases from J, and the germline ends sit 12 bases apart. According to the germline V gene, CDR1 reads SGHVS and CDR2 reads FNYEAQ. Here is what the overall study found, with its caveats: How much clinical and demographic metadata was included differed by source and by participant, and the metadata was provided uncurated.

Collaborating institutions collected whole blood in K2EDTA tubes following their own protocols. For TCRbeta analysis, collaborators shipped samples as frozen whole blood, isolated PBMCs, or DNA extracted from either of those sample types. This receptor was obtained from a man aged 35 to 55 with active or convalescent COVID-19. The chain is made from TRBV7-6 and TRBJ2-3; the D gene assignment is ambiguous. Material for sequencing was peripheral blood. CDR3 protein: CASSLAASVFTDTQYF. The DNA is as follows: TGTGCCAGCAGCTTAGCGGCCTCAGTATTCACAGATACGCAGTATTTT.